The 21 T cell receptor beta chains reported below all come from one sample, sequenced in a study of metastatic and nonmetastatic thyroid tumors. TCRdb re-called clones via MiXCR from the PCR reads. Among more than 10,000 clones listed, over 10% were seen once. All patients were treatment-naive before thyroid surgery. Sequenced input: blood. Receptors originate from a female donor with papillary thyroid cancer or a benign thyroid nodule (not recorded which). Some clones in this sample may be carry-over from other donors' samples.

The table lists this clone with many counts. The chain is built from TRBV20-1 and TRBJ2-2, with unresolved D. Germline V CDR1 and CDR2: DFQATT, SNEGSKA (reference sequence). The CDR3 runs 14 residues. Trimming pared 0 bases from V and 1 base from J, leaving 6 bases between. CDR3 sequence: CSAREGENTGELFF. The CDR3 DNA sequence: TGCAGTGCTAGAGAAGGCGAGAACACCGGGGAGCTGTTTTTT.

This clone was counted many times. This rearrangement joins TRBV5-1 to TRBJ2-1; 8 bases align to TRBD2. V dropped 1 base and J dropped 6; count of bases not matched to a gene: 6. CDR1 SGHRS and CDR2 YFSETQ come from the germline V gene. This CDR3 contains 15 residues. CDR3 in amino acids: CASSLLAGMINEQFF. CDR3 sequence (DNA): TGCGCCAGCAGCTTGTTAGCGGGAATGATCAATGAGCAGTTCTTC.

By sample share, this clone is medium-sized. The V gene is TRBV28, the J gene TRBJ1-1, with D perhaps TRBD1 (6 bases). Germline V gene sequence: CDR1 MDHEN, CDR2 SYDVKM. Between the trimmed V and J ends, which lost 7 bases and 3 bases, there was a span of 15 bases. The CDR3 contains 14 residues. CDR3 bases: TGTGCCAGCACCAAGGGGGGAGCCTACACTGAAGCTTTCTTT. The encoded protein is CASTKGGAYTEAFF.

This clone was seen at least ten times. This rearrangement joins TRBV3-1 to TRBJ2-1; D unclear. This CDR3 comprises 16 residues. Looked up from germline, CDR1 is LGHDT and CDR2 is YNNKEL (reference sequence). Trimming took 0 bases from V and 7 from J, leaving 16 bases between them. This CDR3 reads CASSQDKVSKANEQFF. DNA for the CDR3: TGTGCCAGCAGCCAAGATAAGGTCTCAAAGGCGAATGAGCAGTTCTTC.

This clone has just a few counts. Mismatch with germline at one junction end may stem from a read error. The chain carries TRBV6-2 or TRBV6-3 and TRBJ2-1; tentative D call: TRBD2 (5 bases). CDR3 size: 14 residues. Looked up from germline, CDR1 is MNHEY and CDR2 is SVGEGT. DNA of the CDR3: TGTGCCAGTAGTTACGTCAGCGGCCACAATGAGCAGTTCTTC. This encodes CASSYVSGHNEQFF.

Remarks on this clone: A single base separates this from a much larger clone, so it may be a read error. The same CDR3 can be traced to other DNA sequences in this sample. The V and J genes are TRBV30 and TRBJ2-3, with 9 positions matching TRBD1. The CDR3 runs to 17 residues. Germline V gene data show CDR1 as GTSNPN and CDR2 as SVGIG (reference sequence). The ends lost 2 bases at V and 1 base at J; junction bases unmatched: 10. The CDR3 region has the DNA TGTGCCTGGAGTCTGGCCTCGGGACAGGGCGGCACAGATACGCAGTATTTT. Translated: CAWSLASGQGGTDTQYF.

A remark on this clone: This may stem from a read error, because a much larger clone lies one nucleotide away. This sequence joins TRBV20-1 and TRBJ1-1, with 8 bases lining up with TRBD1. Germline V gene data show CDR1 as DFQATT and CDR2 as SNEGSKA (reference sequence). CDR3 length: 13 residues. CDR3 region: CSAPYRGNTEAFF. CDR3 nucleotide sequence: TGCAGTGCTCCGTACAGGGGGAACACTGAAGCTTTCTTC.

This clone was picked up many times. V is TRBV7-6 and J is TRBJ2-1, with TRBD2 matching 9 bases. V dropped 5 bases and J dropped 7; count of bases not matched to a gene: 6. Germline V gene lookup returns CDR1 SGHVS and CDR2 FNYEAQ. This CDR3 spans 14 amino acids. The CDR3 loop is CASSVSGGRNEQFF. Here the CDR3 DNA reads TGTGCCAGCAGCGTTAGCGGGGGCAGGAATGAGCAGTTCTTC.

There are a few counts of this clone. The CDR3 sequence is CASSYSGTPSYNEQFF. CDR3 in DNA: TGTGCCAGCAGTTACTCCGGGACGCCGTCCTACAATGAGCAGTTCTTC. This rearrangement joins TRBV6-5 to TRBJ2-1; TRBD1 or TRBD2 may be the D gene (5 bases each). Germline V gene sequence: CDR1 MNHEY, CDR2 SVGAGI. Trimming took 0 bases from V and 1 from J, leaving 10 bases between them. The CDR3 extends over 16 amino acids.

This clone was seen many times. This chain connects TRBV10-3 to TRBJ2-7; D uncertain. V lost 5 bases and J lost 3, with 17 bases in between. This CDR3 is 15 amino acids long. Germline CDR1 and CDR2: ENHRY and SYGVKD. The CDR3 protein is CAISLSNPAYYEQYF. The CDR3 DNA sequence: TGTGCCATCAGTCTGTCCAACCCGGCATACTACGAGCAGTACTTC.

In its sample, this clone was seen many times. The chain is built from TRBV2 and TRBJ2-2; D remains unclear. The V and J ends lost 9 bases and 8 bases respectively, with 16 bases between them. The CDR3 runs to 13 residues. CDR1 is SNHLY, CDR2 FYNNEI, per germline. CDR3 bases: TGTGCCAGAAAGACGGTGGTTTCGGGGGAGCTGTTTTTT. Translated, it gives CARKTVVSGELFF. The entire variable domain, with the rest obtained from reference TRBV2 and TRBJ2-2, is as follows: EPEVTQTPSHQVTQMGQEVILRCVPISNHLYFYWYRQILGQKVEFLVSFYNNEISEKSEIFDDQFSVERPDGSNFTLKIRSTKLEDSAMYFCARKTVVSGELFFGEGSRLTVL.

The table lists this clone with many counts. The chain joins TRBV4-2 to TRBJ1-2; D is possibly TRBD1 (5 bases). V lost 1 base, J lost 8 bases, and 14 bases lay in between. The CDR3 is made up of 14 amino acids. Germline loops: CDR1 LGHNA, CDR2 YNFKEQ. CDR3 residues: CASSQVGTAYGYTF. The CDR3 DNA follows: TGTGCCAGCAGCCAAGTTGGGACCGCTTACGGCTACACCTTC.

Concerning this clone itself: Distinct nucleotide sequences in the sample also encode this CDR3. This rearrangement joins TRBV6-1 to TRBJ2-7, with a weak D call TRBD2 (6 bases). Looked up from germline, CDR1 is MNHNS and CDR2 is SASEGT. This CDR3 is 14 amino acids long. V lost 5 bases and J lost 0, with 11 bases in between. The CDR3 region has the DNA TGTGCCAGCAGTTCCACCGGGGGCTCCTACGAGCAGTACTTC. Protein product: CASSSTGGSYEQYF.

This clone was counted ten times or more. The chain couples TRBV30 to TRBJ1-6; a possible D gene is TRBD1 (6 bases). Germline lookup yields CDR1 GTSNPN and CDR2 SVGIG (reference sequence). This CDR3 has 15 residues. V dropped 5 bases and J dropped 9 bases, with 20 bases sitting between them. The CDR3 DNA is TGTGCCTGGGCCCGTGGAACAGGGATTTCTTCACCCCTCCACTTT. Its translation: CAWARGTGISSPLHF. Together with reference TRBV30 and TRBJ1-6, the CDR3 gives the full variable domain: SQTIHQWPATLVQPVGSPLSLECTVEGTSNPNLYWYRQAAGRGLQLLFYSVGIGQISSEVPQNLSASRPQDRQFILSSKKLLLSDSGFYLCAWARGTGISSPLHFGNGTRLTVT.

The table lists this clone with a few counts. A much larger clonotype is one base distant, so this may be a read error. This sequence joins TRBV7-2 and TRBJ1-5; D gene ambiguous. The CDR3 is 14 amino acids. V dropped 5 bases and J dropped 5 bases, with 13 bases sitting between them. Germline-derived CDR1 and CDR2 are SGHTA and FQGNSA. DNA for the CDR3: TGTGCCAGCAGCCTAACAGCGGTAGATCAGCCCCAGCATTTT. Its translation is CASSLTAVDQPQHF.

The genes are TRBV27 and TRBJ2-2; D remains ambiguous. Germline CDR1 and CDR2: MNHEY and SMNVEV (reference sequence). Trimming pared 3 bases from V and 1 base from J, leaving 9 bases between. CDR3 length equals 15 residues. The CDR3 DNA reads as TGTGCCAGCAGTTTTAATGCGGAGAACACCGGGGAGCTGTTTTTT. It specifies CASSFNAENTGELFF.

This clone was observed at least ten times. J is TRBJ1-6 and V is TRBV20-1; D not resolved. This CDR3 contains 16 residues. Germline CDR1 reads DFQATT; CDR2 reads SNEGSKA (reference sequence). Trimming took off 5 bases at V and 0 bases at J, with 14 bases between the two ends. The CDR3 reads CSAGGILSSYNSPLHF. The CDR3 DNA reads TGCAGTGCTGGAGGAATCTTGAGCTCCTATAATTCACCCCTCCACTTT.

This clone was picked up many times. CDR3 residues: CSASYQGQSSPLHF. In nucleotides, the CDR3 is TGCAGTGCTAGTTATCAGGGTCAGTCTTCACCCCTCCACTTT. V is TRBV20-1 and J is TRBJ1-6; weak D call: TRBD1 (5 bases). This CDR3 spans 14 amino acids. The V and J ends lost 3 bases and 9 bases respectively, with 15 bases between them. Looked up from germline, CDR1 is DFQATT and CDR2 is SNEGSKA (reference sequence).

The chain is built from TRBV28 and TRBJ2-3; 7 bases are a match to TRBD2. V shed 5 bases, J shed 1 base, and the junction held 12 bases outside the gene matches. CDR1 is MDHEN and CDR2 is SYDVKM in the germline V gene. The CDR3 is 17 amino acids. CDR3 sequence: CASSNREAGVGTDTQYF. The CDR3 DNA sequence: TGTGCCAGCAGTAACCGGGAGGCGGGAGTTGGCACAGATACGCAGTATTTT.

This clone has only a few counts. Sequence at one end of the junction differs from germline and may be a read error. The chain links TRBV28 to TRBJ2-4, with a tentative D call TRBD2 (5 bases). The CDR3 loop spans 15 amino acids. The germline V gene encodes CDR1 MDHEN and CDR2 SYDVKM. CDR3 DNA sequence: TGTGCCATCAGTCGGAGGTCGGGGGCCAAAAACATTCAGTACTTC. Amino acid sequence: CAISRRSGAKNIQYF.

Points on this clone: Germline and junction disagree at one end, which may indicate a read error. V usage is TRBV15 and J usage is TRBJ2-2; D remains ambiguous. The CDR3 covers 14 residues. Germline V gene lookup returns CDR1 LNHNV and CDR2 YYDKDF (reference sequence). The CDR3 region has the DNA TGTTCCACCAGCAGACTTAGTGAATCCGGGGAGCTGTTTTTT. Protein sequence: CSTSRLSESGELFF.